The following is a T cell receptor (beta chain) sequence with its context. TCRdb's copy holds only in-frame clones and misses some; the assay was immunoSEQ multiplex PCR. Seen here are approximately 40,000 clones, approximately 90% observed once, and the top ten hold less than 0.8%. This specimen comes from a study of T cell changes during pregnancy in multiple sclerosis. There are 14 residues in the CDR3. Germline-derived CDR1 and CDR2 are MDHEN and SYDVKM. The J segment lost 2 bases and the V segment lost 6 bases, leaving 2 bases of the junction unmatched. The chain has TRBV28 and TRBJ1-4; 8 bases fit TRBD1. The sequence was obtained from a female donor with multiple sclerosis, enrolled in a pregnancy study. This specimen consisted of CD4+ T cells from peripheral blood mononuclear cells, obtained in the third trimester of pregnancy. The CDR3 nucleotides are TGTGCCAGCAGCACAGGGGGTACTAATGAAAAACTGTTTTTT. Amino acid sequence: CASSTGGTNEKLFF.